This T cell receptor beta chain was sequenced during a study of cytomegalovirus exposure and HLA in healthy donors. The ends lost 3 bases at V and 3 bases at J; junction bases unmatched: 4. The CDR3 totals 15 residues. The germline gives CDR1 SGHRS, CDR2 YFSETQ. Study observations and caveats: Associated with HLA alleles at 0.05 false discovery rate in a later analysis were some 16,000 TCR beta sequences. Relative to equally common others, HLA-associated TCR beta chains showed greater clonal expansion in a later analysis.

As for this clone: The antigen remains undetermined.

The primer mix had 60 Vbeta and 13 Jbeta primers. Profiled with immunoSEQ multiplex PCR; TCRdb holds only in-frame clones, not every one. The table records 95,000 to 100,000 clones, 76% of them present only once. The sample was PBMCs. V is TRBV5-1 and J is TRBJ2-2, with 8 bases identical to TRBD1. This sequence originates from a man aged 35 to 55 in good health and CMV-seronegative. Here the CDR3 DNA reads TGCGCCAGCAGCTGGGGACAGGCATACACCGGGGAGCTGTTTTTT. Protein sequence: CASSWGQAYTGELFF.